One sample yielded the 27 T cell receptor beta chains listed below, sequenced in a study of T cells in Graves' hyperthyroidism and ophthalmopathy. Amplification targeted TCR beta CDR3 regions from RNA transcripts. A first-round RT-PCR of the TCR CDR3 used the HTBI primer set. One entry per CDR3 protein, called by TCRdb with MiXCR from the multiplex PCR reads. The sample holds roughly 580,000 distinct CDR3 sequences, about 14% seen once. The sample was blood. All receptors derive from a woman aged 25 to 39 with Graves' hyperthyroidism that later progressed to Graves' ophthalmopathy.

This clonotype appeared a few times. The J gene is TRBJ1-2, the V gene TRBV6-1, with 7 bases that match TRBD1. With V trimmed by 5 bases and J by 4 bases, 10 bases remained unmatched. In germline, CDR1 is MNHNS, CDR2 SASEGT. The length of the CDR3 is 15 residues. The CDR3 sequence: CASSPPGQTPYGYTF. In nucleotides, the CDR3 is TGTGCCAGCAGTCCACCGGGACAGACTCCCTATGGCTACACCTTC.

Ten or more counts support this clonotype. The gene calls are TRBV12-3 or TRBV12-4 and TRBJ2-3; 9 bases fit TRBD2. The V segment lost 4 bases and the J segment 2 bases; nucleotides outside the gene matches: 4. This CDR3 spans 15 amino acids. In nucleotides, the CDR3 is TGTGCCAGCAGTTCCTTAGCGGGGGTCACAGATACGCAGTATTTT. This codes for CASSSLAGVTDTQYF.

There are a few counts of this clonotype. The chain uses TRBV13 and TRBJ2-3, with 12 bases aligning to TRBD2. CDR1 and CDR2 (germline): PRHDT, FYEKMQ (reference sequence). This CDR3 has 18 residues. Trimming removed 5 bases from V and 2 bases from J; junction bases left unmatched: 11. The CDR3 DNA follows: TGTGCCAGCAGCGGGCGACTAGCGGGAGCACTTATCACAGATACGCAGTATTTT. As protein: CASSGRLAGALITDTQYF. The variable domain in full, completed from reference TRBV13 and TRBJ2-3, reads AAGVIQSPRHLIKEKRETATLKCYPIPRHDTVYWYQQGPGQDPQFLISFYEKMQSDKGSIPDRFSAQQFSDYHSELNMSSLELGDSALYFCASSGRLAGALITDTQYFGPGTRLTVL.

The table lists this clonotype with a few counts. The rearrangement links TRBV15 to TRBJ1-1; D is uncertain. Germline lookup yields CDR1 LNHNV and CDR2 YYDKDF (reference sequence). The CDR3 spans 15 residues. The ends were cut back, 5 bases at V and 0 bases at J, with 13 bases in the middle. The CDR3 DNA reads TGTGCCACCAGCGGGCCCGGGGTCATGAACACTGAAGCTTTCTTT. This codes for CATSGPGVMNTEAFF.

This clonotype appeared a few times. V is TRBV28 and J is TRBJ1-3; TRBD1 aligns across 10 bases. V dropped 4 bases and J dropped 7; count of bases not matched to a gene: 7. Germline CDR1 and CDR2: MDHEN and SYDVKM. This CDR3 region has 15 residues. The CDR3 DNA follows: TGTGCCAGCAGTTCCCCCCGGACAGGGGGGAACACCATATATTTT. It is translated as CASSSPRTGGNTIYF. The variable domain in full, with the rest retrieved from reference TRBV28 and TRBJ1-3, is DVKVTQSSRYLVKRTGEKVFLECVQDMDHENMFWYRQDPGLGLRLIYFSYDVKMKEKGDIPEGYSVSREKKERFSLILESASTNQTSMYLCASSSPRTGGNTIYFGEGSWLTVV.

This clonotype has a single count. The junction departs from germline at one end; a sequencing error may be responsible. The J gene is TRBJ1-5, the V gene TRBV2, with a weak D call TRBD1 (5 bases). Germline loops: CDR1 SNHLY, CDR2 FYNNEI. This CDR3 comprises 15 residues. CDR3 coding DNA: TGTGCCAGCAGTGAGCAGGGAGTAGGCAATCGGCCCCAGCATTTT. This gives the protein CASSEQGVGNRPQHF.

DNA of the CDR3: TGTGCCAGCAGCCATCCAAGACAGTCTAATGAAAAACTGTTTTTT. It codes for CASSHPRQSNEKLFF. The V call is TRBV4-2, the J call TRBJ1-4; D might be TRBD1 (5 bases). The V gene's germline CDR1 is LGHNA and CDR2 YNFKEQ. The CDR3 runs 15 residues. Between the trimmed V and J ends, which lost 3 bases and 3 bases, there was a span of 11 bases.

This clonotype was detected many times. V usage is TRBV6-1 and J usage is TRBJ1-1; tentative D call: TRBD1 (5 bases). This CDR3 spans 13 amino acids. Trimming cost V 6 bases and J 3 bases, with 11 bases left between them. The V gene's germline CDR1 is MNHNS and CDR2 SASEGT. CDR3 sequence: CASRQASDTEAFF. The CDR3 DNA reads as TGTGCCAGCAGACAGGCGTCCGACACTGAAGCTTTCTTT.

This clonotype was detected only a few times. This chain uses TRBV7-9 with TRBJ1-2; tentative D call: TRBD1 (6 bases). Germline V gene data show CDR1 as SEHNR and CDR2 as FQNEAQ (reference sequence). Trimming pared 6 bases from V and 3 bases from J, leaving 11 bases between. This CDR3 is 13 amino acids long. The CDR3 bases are TGTGCCAGCAGACCGGACAGCCACTATGGCTACACCTTC. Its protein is CASRPDSHYGYTF.

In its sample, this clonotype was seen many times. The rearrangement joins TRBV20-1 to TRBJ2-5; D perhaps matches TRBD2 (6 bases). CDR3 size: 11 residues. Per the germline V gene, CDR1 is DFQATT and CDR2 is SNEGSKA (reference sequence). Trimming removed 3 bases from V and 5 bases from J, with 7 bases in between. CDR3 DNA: TGCAGTGCTAGCGGGAGCGAGACCCAGTACTTC. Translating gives CSASGSETQYF.

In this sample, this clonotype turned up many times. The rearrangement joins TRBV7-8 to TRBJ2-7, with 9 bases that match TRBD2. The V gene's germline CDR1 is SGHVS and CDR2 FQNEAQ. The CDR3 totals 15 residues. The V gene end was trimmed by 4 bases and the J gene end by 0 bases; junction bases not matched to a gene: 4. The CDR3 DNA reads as TGTGCCAGCAGCTCAGTAGCGGGAGTCTCCTACGAGCAGTACTTC. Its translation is CASSSVAGVSYEQYF.

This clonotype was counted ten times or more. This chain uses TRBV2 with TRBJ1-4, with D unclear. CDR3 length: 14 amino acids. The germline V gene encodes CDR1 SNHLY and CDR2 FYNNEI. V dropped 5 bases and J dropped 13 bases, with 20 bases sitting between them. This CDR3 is CASSYDEDGEGLFF. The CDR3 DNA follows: TGTGCCAGCAGTTATGACGAGGACGGTGAGGGACTGTTTTTT.

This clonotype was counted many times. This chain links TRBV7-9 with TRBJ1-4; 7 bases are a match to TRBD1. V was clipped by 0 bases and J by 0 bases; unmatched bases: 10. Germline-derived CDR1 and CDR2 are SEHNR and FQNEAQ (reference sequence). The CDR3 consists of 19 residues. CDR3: CASSLAGGTAPSTNEKLFF. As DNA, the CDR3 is TGTGCCAGCAGCTTAGCGGGGGGGACAGCTCCTTCAACTAATGAAAAACTGTTTTTT.

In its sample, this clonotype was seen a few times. The CDR3 region is CSAPPPPSGGYEQYF. DNA of the CDR3: TGCAGTGCTCCCCCTCCTCCTAGCGGGGGATACGAGCAGTACTTC. This chain connects TRBV20-1 to TRBJ2-7; TRBD2 aligns across 10 bases. Germline trimming cut 5 bases from V and 4 bases from J; bases unmatched to any gene: 11. Looked up from germline, CDR1 is DFQATT and CDR2 is SNEGSKA (reference sequence). This CDR3 spans 15 amino acids.

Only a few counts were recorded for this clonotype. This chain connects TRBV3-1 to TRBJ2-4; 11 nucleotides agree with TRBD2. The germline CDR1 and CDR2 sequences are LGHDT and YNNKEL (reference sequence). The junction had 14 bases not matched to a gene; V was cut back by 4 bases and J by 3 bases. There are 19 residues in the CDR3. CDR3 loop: CASSRLGTSGKSDKNIQYF. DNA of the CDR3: TGTGCCAGCAGCCGCCTGGGGACTAGCGGAAAGAGTGACAAAAACATTCAGTACTTC.

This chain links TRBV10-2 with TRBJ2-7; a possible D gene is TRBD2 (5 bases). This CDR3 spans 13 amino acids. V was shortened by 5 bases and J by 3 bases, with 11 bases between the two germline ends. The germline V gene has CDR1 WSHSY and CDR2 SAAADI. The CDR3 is CASSRGPFYEQYF. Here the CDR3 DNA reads TGCGCCAGCAGTCGAGGGCCTTTCTACGAGCAGTACTTC.

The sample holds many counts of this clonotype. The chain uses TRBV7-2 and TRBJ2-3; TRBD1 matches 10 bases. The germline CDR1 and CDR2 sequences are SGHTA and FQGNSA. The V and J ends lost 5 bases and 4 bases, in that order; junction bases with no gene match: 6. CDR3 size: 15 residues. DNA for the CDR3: TGTGCCAGCAGCCGGACAGGGGGGTCGGCAGATACGCAGTATTTT. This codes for CASSRTGGSADTQYF.

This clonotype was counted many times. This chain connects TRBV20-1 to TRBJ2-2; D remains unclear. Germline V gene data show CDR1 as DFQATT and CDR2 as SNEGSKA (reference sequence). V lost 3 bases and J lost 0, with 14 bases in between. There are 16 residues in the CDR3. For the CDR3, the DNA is TGCAGTGCTAGGGGCCTCGGTCGCGCGAACACCGGGGAGCTGTTTTTT. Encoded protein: CSARGLGRANTGELFF.

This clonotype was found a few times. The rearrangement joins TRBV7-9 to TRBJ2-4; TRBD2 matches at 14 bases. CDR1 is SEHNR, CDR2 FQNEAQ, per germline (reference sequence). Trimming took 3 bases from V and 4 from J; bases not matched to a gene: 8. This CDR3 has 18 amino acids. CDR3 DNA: TGTGCCAGCAGCTTCCCGGGACTAGCGGGAGACCCAAAAAACATTCAGTACTTC. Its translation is CASSFPGLAGDPKNIQYF.

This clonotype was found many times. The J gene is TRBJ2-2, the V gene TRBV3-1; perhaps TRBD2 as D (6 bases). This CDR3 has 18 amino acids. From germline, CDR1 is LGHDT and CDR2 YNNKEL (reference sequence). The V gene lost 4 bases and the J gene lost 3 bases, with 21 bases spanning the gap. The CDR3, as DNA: TGTGCCAGCAGCCCAGACCAGAGAGCGGGCGCTTACACCGGGGAGCTGTTTTTT. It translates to CASSPDQRAGAYTGELFF.

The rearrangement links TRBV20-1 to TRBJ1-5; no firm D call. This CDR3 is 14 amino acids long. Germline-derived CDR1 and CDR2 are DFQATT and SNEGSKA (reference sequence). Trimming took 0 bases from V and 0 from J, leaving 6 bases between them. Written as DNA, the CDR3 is TGCAGTGCTAGAGATCCTTATAGCAATCAGCCCCAGCATTTT. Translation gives CSARDPYSNQPQHF.

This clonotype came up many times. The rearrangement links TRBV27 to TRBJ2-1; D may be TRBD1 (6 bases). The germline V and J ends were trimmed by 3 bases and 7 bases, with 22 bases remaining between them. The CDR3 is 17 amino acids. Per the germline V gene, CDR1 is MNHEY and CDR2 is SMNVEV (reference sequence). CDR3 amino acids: CASSFQPTGPLGNEQFF. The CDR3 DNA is TGTGCCAGCAGTTTCCAACCGACAGGACCCCTAGGGAATGAGCAGTTCTTC.

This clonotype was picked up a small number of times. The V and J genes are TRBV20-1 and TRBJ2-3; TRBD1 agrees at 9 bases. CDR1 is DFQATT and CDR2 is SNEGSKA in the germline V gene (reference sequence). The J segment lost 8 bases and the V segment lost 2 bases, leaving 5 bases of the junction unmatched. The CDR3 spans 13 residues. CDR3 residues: CSARSVTGGTQYF. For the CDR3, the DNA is TGCAGTGCTAGATCCGTGACAGGGGGTACGCAGTATTTT.

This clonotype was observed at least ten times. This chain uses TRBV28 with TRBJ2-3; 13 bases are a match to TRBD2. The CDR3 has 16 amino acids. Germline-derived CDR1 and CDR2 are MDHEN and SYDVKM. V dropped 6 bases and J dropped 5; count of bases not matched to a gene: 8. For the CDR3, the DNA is TGTGCCAGCAGCCATACTAGCGGGAGGGGTATAGATACGCAGTATTTT. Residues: CASSHTSGRGIDTQYF.

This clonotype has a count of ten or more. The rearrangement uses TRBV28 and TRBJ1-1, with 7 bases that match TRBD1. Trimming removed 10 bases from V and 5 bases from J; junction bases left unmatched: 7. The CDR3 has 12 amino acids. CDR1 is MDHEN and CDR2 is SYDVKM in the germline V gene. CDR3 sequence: CATLPGQTEAFF. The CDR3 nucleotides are TGTGCCACCCTTCCGGGACAGACTGAAGCTTTCTTT.

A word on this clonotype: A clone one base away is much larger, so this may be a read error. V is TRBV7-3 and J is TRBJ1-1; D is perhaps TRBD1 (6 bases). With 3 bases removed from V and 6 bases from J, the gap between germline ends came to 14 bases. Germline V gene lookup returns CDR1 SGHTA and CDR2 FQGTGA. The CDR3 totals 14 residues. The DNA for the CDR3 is TGTGCCAGCAGCTTCCAGGGGCAAGGGGCTGAAGCTTTCTTT. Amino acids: CASSFQGQGAEAFF.

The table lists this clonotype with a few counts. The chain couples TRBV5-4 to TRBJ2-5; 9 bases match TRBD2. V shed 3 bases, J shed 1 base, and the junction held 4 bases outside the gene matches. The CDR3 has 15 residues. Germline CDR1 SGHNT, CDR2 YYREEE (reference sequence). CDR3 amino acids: CASSSNSGGQETQYF. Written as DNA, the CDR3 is TGTGCCAGCAGCTCCAATAGCGGGGGCCAAGAGACCCAGTACTTC.